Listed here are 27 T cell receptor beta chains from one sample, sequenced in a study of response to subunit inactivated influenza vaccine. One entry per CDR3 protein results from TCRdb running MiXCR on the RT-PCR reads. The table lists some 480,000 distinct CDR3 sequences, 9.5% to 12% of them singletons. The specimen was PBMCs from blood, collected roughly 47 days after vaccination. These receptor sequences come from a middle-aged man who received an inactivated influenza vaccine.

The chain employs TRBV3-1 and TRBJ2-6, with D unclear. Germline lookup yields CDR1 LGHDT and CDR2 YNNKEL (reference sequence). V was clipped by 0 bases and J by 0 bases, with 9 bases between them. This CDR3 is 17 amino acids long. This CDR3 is CASSQDRSNSGANVLTF. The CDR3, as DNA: TGTGCCAGCAGCCAAGACCGTTCTAACTCTGGGGCCAACGTCCTGACTTTC. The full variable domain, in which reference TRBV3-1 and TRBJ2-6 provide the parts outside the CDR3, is DTAVSQTPKYLVTQMGNDKSIKCEQNLGHDTMYWYKQDSKKFLKIMFSYNNKELIINETVPNRFSPKSPDKAHLNLHINSLELGDSAVYFCASSQDRSNSGANVLTFGAGSRLTVL.

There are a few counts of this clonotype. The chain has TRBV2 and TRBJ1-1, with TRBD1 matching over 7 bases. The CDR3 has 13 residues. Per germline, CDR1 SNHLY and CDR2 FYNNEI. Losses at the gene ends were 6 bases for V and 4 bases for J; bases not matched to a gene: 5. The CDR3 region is CASRITGATEAFF. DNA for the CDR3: TGTGCCAGCAGGATAACAGGGGCCACTGAAGCTTTCTTT. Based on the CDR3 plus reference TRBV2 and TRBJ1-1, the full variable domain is EPEVTQTPSHQVTQMGQEVILRCVPISNHLYFYWYRQILGQKVEFLVSFYNNEISEKSEIFDDQFSVERPDGSNFTLKIRSTKLEDSAMYFCASRITGATEAFFGQGTRLTVV.

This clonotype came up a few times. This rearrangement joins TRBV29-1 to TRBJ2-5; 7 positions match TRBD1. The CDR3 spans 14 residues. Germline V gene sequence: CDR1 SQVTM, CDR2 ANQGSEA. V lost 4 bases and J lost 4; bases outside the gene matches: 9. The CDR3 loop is CSVVTRDRGETQYF. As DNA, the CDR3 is TGCAGCGTTGTCACTCGGGACAGAGGAGAGACCCAGTACTTC.

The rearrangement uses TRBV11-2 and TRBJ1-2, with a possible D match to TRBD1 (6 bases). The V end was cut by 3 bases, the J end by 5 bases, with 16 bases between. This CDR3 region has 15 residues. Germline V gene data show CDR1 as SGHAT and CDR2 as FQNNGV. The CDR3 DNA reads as TGTGCCAGCAGCTTTGACAGGACAAACCTGTATGGCTACACCTTC. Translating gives CASSFDRTNLYGYTF.

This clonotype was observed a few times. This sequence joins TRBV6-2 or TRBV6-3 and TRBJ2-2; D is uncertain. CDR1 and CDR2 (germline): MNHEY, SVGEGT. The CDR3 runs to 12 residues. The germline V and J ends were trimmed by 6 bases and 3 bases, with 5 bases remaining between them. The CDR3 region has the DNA TGTGCCAGCAGATCCTACACCGGGGAGCTGTTTTTT. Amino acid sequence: CASRSYTGELFF.

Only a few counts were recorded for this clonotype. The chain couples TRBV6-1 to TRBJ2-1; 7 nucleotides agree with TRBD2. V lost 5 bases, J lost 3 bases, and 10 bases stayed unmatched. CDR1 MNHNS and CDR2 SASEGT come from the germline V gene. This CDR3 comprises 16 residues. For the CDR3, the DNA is TGTGCCAGCAGTAGGTATGGGGGAGGGCGCTACAATGAGCAGTTCTTC. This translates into CASSRYGGGRYNEQFF.

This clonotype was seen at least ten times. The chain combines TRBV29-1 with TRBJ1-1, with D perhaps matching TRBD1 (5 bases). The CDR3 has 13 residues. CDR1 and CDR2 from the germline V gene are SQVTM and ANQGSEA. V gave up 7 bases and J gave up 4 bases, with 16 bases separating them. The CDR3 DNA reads TGCAGCGCCGAGACAGCTTTGGGCACTGAAGCTTTCTTT. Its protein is CSAETALGTEAFF.

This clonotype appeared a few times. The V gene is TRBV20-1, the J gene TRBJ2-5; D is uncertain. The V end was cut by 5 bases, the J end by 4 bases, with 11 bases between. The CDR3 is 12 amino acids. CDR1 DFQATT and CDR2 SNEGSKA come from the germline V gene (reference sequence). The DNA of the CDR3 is TGCAGTGCTCGCGCAGTTGGAGAGACCCAGTACTTC. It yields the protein CSARAVGETQYF.

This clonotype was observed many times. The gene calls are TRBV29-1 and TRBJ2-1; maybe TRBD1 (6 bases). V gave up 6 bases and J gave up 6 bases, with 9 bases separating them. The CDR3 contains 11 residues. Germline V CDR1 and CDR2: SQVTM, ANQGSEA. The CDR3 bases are TGCAGCGTCGGACAGATCAATGAGCAGTTCTTC. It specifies CSVGQINEQFF.

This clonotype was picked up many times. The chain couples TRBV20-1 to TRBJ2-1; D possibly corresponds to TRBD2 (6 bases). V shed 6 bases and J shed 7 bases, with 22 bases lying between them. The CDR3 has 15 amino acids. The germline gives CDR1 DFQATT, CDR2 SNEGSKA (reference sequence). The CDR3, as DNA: TGCAGTGCCCCCAGTACGGGACTCCCCACGAATGAGCAGTTCTTC. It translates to CSAPSTGLPTNEQFF.

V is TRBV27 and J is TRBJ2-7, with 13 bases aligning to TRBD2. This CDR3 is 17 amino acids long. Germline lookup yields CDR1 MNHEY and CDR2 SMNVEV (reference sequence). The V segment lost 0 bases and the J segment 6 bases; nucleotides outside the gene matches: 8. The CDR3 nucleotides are TGTGCCAGCAGTTTATCCCTCCGACTAGCGGGAGGACCCGAGCAGTACTTC. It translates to CASSLSLRLAGGPEQYF.

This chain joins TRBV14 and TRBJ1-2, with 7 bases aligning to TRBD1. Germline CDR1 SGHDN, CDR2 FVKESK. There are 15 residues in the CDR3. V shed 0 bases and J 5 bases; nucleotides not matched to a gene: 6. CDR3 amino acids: CASSQDLGQLYGYTF. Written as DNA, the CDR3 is TGTGCCAGCAGCCAAGATTTGGGACAGCTATATGGCTACACCTTC.

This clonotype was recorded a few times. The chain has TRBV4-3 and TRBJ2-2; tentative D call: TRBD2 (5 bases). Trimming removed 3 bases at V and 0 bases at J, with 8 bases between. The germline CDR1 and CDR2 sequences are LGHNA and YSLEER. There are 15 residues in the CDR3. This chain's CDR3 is CASSQRAANTGELFF. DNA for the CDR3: TGCGCCAGCAGCCAGCGAGCGGCGAACACCGGGGAGCTGTTTTTT.

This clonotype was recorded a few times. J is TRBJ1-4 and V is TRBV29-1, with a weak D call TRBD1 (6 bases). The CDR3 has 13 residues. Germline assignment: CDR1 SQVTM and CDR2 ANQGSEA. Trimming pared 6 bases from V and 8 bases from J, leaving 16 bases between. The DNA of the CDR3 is TGCAGCGTGTTGGTGTCTCAGGGGGAAAAACTGTTTTTT. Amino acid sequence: CSVLVSQGEKLFF.

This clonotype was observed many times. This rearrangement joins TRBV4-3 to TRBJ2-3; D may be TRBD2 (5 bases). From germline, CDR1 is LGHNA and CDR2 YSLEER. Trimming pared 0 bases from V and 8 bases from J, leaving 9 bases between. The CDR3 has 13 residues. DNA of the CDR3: TGCGCCAGCAGCCAAGATGAGGAGGCTACGCAGTATTTT. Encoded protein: CASSQDEEATQYF.

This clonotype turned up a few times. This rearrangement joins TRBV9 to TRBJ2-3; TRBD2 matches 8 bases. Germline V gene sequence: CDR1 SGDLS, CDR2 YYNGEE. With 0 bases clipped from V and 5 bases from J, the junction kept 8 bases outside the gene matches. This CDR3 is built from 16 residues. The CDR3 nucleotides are TGTGCCAGCAGCGTAGCTTCGGGGGGGATTGAAGATACGCAGTATTTT. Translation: CASSVASGGIEDTQYF.

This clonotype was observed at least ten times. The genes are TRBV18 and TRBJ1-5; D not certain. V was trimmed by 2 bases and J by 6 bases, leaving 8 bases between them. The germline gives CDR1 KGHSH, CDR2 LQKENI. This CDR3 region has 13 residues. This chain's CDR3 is CASSPGVGQPQHF. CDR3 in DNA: TGTGCCAGCTCACCAGGGGTGGGTCAGCCCCAGCATTTT.

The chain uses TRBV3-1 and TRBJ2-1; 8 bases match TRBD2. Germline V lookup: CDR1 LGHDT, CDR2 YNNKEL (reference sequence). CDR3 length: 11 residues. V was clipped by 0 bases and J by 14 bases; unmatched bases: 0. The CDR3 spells CASSQDGGEFF. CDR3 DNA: TGTGCCAGCAGCCAAGACGGGGGGGAGTTCTTC.

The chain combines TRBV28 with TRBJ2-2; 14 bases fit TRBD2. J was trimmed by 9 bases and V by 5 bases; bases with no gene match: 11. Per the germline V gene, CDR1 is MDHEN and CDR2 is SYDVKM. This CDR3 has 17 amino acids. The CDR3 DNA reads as TGTGCCAGCAGTCCCGGACTAGCGGGAGGATCTCCCCGGGAGCTGTTTTTT. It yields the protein CASSPGLAGGSPRELFF.

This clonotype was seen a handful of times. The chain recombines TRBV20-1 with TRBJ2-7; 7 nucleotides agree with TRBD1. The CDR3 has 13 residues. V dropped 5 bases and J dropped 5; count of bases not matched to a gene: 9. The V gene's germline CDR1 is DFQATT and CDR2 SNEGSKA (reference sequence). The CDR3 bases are TGCAGTGCTTTGACAGGGAGATTGGACGAGCAGTACTTC. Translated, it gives CSALTGRLDEQYF.

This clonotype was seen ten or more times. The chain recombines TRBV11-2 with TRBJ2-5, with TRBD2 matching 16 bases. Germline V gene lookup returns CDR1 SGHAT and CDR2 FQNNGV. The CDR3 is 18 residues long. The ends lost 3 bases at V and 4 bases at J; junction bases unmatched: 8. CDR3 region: CASSLPRGLAGGPETQYF. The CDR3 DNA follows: TGTGCCAGCAGCTTGCCTCGGGGACTAGCGGGGGGGCCAGAGACCCAGTACTTC. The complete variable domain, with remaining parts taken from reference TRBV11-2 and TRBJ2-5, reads EAGVAQSPRYKIIEKRQSVAFWCNPISGHATLYWYQQILGQGPKLLIQFQNNGVVDDSQLPKDRFSAERLKGVDSTLKIQPAKLEDSAVYLCASSLPRGLAGGPETQYFGPGTRLLVL.

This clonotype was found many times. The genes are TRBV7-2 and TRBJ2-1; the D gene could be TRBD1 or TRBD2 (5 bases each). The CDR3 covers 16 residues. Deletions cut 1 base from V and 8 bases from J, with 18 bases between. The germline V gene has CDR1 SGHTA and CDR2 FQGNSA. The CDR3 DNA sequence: TGTGCCAGCAGCTTAGGGGGGACGCTCATTCCCGATGAGCAGTTCTTC. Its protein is CASSLGGTLIPDEQFF.

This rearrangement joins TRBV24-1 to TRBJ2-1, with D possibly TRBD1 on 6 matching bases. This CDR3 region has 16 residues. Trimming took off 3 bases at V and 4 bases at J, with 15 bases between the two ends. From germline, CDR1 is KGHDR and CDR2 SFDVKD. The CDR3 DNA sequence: TGTGCCACCAGTGATCATGGCAGGGGTTTATACAATGAGCAGTTCTTC. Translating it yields CATSDHGRGLYNEQFF.

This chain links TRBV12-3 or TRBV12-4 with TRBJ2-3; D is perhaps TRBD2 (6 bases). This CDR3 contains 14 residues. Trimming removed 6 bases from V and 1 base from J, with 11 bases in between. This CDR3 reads CASSRDLGTDTQYF. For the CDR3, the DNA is TGTGCCAGCAGCCGGGACTTAGGCACAGATACGCAGTATTTT.

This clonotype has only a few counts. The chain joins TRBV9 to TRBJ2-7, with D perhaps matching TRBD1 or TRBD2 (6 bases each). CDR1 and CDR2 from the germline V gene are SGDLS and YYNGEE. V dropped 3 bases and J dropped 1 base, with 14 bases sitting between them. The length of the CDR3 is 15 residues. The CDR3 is CASSAGWGASYEQYF. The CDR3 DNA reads TGTGCCAGCAGCGCCGGTTGGGGGGCTTCCTACGAGCAGTACTTC.

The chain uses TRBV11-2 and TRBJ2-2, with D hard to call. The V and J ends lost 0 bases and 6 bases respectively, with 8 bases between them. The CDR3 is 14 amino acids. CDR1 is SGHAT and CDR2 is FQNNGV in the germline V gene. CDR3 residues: CASSLDLVAGELFF. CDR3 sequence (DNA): TGTGCCAGCAGCTTAGATCTCGTTGCCGGGGAGCTGTTTTTT.

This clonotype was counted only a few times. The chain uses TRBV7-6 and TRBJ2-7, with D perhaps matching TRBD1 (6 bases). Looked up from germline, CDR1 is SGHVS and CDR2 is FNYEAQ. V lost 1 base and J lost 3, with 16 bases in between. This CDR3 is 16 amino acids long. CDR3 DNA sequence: TGTGCCAGCAGCTTAGAGGGGGAAGGGGGTTACTACGAGCAGTACTTC. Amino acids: CASSLEGEGGYYEQYF.